This T cell receptor beta chain was obtained from a study of T cell responses to AZD1222 COVID-19 vaccine. Study results and limitations: Epitopes outside B.1.351 and B.1.1.7 mutated regions reportedly drew nearly half of spike TCRs. The study found vaccine-associated CD4 TCRs spanning spike, dominant at 160-218 and 743-854. There were repertoire samples only from the period after the peak T cell response.

The data were produced by immunoSEQ multiplex PCR, yet TCRdb's version contains in-frame clones alone and is incomplete. Of roughly 110,000 clones detected, 91% appear once; the ten largest clones hold 4.5%. A note on this clone: Its antigen remains unknown.

This CDR3 spans 15 amino acids. This receptor was taken from an adult in good health. The J gene is TRBJ1-2, the V gene TRBV21-1. TRBV21-1 is assigned pseudogene status. The specimen was peripheral blood, collected on day 0 of AZD1222 vaccination. CDR3 loop: CASSLRPRANYGYTF. The CDR3 region has the DNA TGTGCCAGCAGCCTCAGACCGAGGGCTAACTATGGCTACACCTTC.